This T cell receptor (beta chain) was recovered during a study of blood T cell repertoires in COVID-19. Whole-study context: Samples taken during acute and convalescent COVID-19 were collected in the United States, Italy and Spain. PBMCs, B-cell-depleted T cells, or T cells provided the cDNA or gDNA that made up the material.

Methods used by the authors: Scientists estimated how many nucleated cells there were by amplifying reference gene primers. Sequencing used immunoSEQ multiplex PCR; TCRdb keeps in-frame clones, though not all of them. V, J and clone size are taken as reported in that table, and D and trimming were inferred from the DNA itself. The table has roughly 300,000 clones, 85% to 90% seen once. Trimming pared 1 base from V and 1 base from J, leaving 11 bases between. CDR1 and CDR2 from the germline V gene are LGHDT and YNNKEL (reference sequence). The CDR3 is 15 amino acids. This receptor was identified in a human donor in a cohort sampled during active COVID-19. This sequence joins TRBV3-1 (or the pseudogene TRBV3-2) and TRBJ2-7, with D possibly being TRBD1 (6 bases). Sample: peripheral blood. The DNA for the CDR3 is TGTGCCAGCAGCCAAGGGCCAGGGGTTTCCTACGAGCAGTACTTC. It specifies CASSQGPGVSYEQYF.